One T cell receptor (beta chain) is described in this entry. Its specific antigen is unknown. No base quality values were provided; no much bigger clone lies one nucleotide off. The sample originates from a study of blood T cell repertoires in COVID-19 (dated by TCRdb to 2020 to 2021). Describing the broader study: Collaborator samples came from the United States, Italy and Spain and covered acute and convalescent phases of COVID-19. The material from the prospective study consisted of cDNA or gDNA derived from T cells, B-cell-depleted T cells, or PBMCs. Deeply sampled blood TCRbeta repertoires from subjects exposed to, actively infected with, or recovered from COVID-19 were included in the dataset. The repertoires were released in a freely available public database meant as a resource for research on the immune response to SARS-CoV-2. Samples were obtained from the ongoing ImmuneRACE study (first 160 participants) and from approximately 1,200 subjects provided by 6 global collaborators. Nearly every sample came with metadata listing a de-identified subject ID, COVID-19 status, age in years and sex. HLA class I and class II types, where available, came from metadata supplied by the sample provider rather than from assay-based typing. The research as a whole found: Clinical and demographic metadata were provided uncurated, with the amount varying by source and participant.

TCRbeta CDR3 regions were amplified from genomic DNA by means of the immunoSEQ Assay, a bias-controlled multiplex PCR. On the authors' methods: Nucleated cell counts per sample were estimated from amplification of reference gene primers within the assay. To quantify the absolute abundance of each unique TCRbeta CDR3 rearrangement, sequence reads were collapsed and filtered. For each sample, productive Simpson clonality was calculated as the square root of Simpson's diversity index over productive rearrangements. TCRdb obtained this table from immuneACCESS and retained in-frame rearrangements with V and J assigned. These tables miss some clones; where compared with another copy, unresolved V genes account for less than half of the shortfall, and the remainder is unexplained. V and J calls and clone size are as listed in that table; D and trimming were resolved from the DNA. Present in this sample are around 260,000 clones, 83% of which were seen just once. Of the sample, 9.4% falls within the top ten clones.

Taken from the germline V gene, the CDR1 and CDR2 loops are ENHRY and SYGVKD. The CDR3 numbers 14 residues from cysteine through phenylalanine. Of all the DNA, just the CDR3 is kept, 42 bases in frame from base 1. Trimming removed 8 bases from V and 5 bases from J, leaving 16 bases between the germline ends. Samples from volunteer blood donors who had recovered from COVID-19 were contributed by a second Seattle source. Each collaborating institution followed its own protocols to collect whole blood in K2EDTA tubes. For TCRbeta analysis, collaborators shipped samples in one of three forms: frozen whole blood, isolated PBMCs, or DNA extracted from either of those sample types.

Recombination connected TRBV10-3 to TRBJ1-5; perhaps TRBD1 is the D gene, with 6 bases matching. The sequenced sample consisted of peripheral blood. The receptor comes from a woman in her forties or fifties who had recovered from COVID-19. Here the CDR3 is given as CAIGPRQDHQPQHF. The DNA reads TGTGCCATCGGCCCCCGACAGGACCATCAGCCCCAGCATTTT.